One sample yielded the 31 T cell receptor beta chains listed below, sequenced in a study of blood T cells in healthy people across ages. The second PCR ran roughly 7 to 12 cycles with a sample-barcoded 5' primer and J-beta primers. TCRdb independently ran MiXCR on the 5' RACE reads; one entry per CDR3 protein. This table holds about 1.1 million distinct CDR3 sequences, 35% to 45% found once. The material sequenced was blood. These receptor sequences come from a man aged 18-30 years in good health.

V and J are TRBV9 and TRBJ2-6; D call uncertain. This CDR3 is built from 14 residues. V gave up 4 bases and J gave up 4 bases, with 9 bases separating them. Germline CDR1 and CDR2: SGDLS and YYNGEE. The CDR3 is CASSLIKGANVLTF. The CDR3 DNA is TGTGCCAGCAGCCTTATAAAAGGGGCCAACGTCCTGACTTTC.

This sequence joins TRBV5-1 and TRBJ2-7; 7 bases fit TRBD1. Germline trimming cut 3 bases from V and 2 bases from J; bases unmatched to any gene: 11. Germline V lookup: CDR1 SGHRS, CDR2 YFSETQ. The CDR3 extends over 16 amino acids. CDR3 DNA sequence: TGCGCCAGCAGCTCCTTCCCGGGACAGACGACCTACGAGCAGTACTTC. It yields the protein CASSSFPGQTTYEQYF.

The rearrangement uses TRBV7-6 and TRBJ2-1, with TRBD2 matching over 7 bases. In germline, CDR1 is SGHVS, CDR2 FNYEAQ. Germline trimming cut 4 bases from V and 0 bases from J; bases unmatched to any gene: 9. The length of the CDR3 is 17 residues. The CDR3 nucleotides are TGTGCCAGCAGCTCAACGTGGGGGGGGAGCTCCTACAATGAGCAGTTCTTC. It encodes CASSSTWGGSSYNEQFF.

This clonotype was found a few times. The V call is TRBV4-2, the J call TRBJ1-6; D might be TRBD1 (5 bases). Trimming took off 3 bases at V and 10 bases at J, with 13 bases between the two ends. CDR1 and CDR2 (germline): LGHNA, YNFKEQ. CDR3 size: 14 residues. Written as DNA, the CDR3 is TGTGCCAGCAGCCAGGCGGGGGTAGAATCACCCCTCCACTTT. It yields the protein CASSQAGVESPLHF.

The CDR3 reads CASSPQLDSTDTQYF. The CDR3 bases are TGCGCCAGCAGCCCGCAGCTCGACAGCACAGATACGCAGTATTTT. The V call is TRBV4-3, the J call TRBJ2-3, with unresolved D. CDR1 is LGHNA and CDR2 is YSLEER in the germline V gene. V lost 4 bases to trimming and J lost 0 bases, with 11 bases between them. The CDR3 extends over 15 amino acids.

The chain combines TRBV29-1 with TRBJ2-1; D is possibly TRBD1 (8 bases). This CDR3 has 16 residues. The V gene lost 0 bases and the J gene lost 2 bases, with 14 bases spanning the gap. CDR1 and CDR2 (germline): SQVTM, ANQGSEA. The CDR3 DNA follows: TGCAGCGTTGAAGAAAACAGGGGGGGACCCTACAATGAGCAGTTCTTC. Protein sequence: CSVEENRGGPYNEQFF.

The chain carries TRBV25-1 and TRBJ2-5; D assignment may be TRBD1 or TRBD2 (5 bases each). Germline CDR1 reads MGHDK; CDR2 reads SYGVNS. Trimming stripped 1 base from V and 5 bases from J, with 20 bases between. CDR3 length: 17 amino acids. The CDR3 sequence is CASSESIYGKGEETQYF. The DNA for the CDR3 is TGTGCCAGCAGTGAATCCATTTACGGGAAAGGGGAGGAGACCCAGTACTTC.

V is TRBV10-3 and J is TRBJ1-5; 8 bases agree with TRBD1. Germline V gives CDR1 ENHRY, CDR2 SYGVKD. This CDR3 is built from 16 residues. V dropped 0 bases and J dropped 9; count of bases not matched to a gene: 10. The CDR3 DNA is TGTGCCATCAGTGAGTCGACGAACAGGGGGAGATGGCCCCAGCATTTT. This sequence encodes CAISESTNRGRWPQHF.

The rearrangement joins TRBV6-6 to TRBJ1-2; TRBD1 agrees at 10 bases. Looked up from germline, CDR1 is MNHNY and CDR2 is SVGAGI (reference sequence). The trim removed 7 bases at V and 4 bases at J, leaving 9 bases unmatched. The CDR3 loop spans 15 amino acids. CDR3 nucleotides: TGTGCCAGCATCCTGGGGACAGGGGCATTCTATGGCTACACCTTC. Amino acid sequence: CASILGTGAFYGYTF.

J is TRBJ2-2 and V is TRBV2, with 8 nucleotides matching TRBD1. V shed 6 bases and J 3 bases; nucleotides not matched to a gene: 6. CDR1 is SNHLY and CDR2 is FYNNEI in the germline V gene. The CDR3 covers 15 residues. CDR3 amino acids: CASRQQGADTGELFF. CDR3 nucleotide sequence: TGTGCCAGCAGGCAGCAGGGGGCGGACACCGGGGAGCTGTTTTTT.

The chain couples TRBV12-3 or TRBV12-4 to TRBJ1-6, with D hard to call. This CDR3 contains 14 residues. V was pared by 8 bases and J by 6 bases, with 14 bases between. The CDR3 DNA reads TGTGCCAGCGATCAGGACGTCTCTAATTCACCCCTCCACTTT. It yields the protein CASDQDVSNSPLHF.

Points on this clonotype: One end of the junction is discordant with germline, which a read error may explain. This chain joins TRBV20-1 and TRBJ1-2, with 8 bases identical to TRBD1. The CDR3 contains 13 residues. CDR1 is DFQATT, CDR2 SNEGSKA, per germline (reference sequence). The CDR3 sequence is CGARQGTNYGYTF. CDR3 DNA sequence: TGCGGTGCGCGACAGGGGACGAACTATGGCTACACCTTC.

This chain joins TRBV5-1 and TRBJ1-6; D might be TRBD1 (6 bases). The CDR3 runs 18 residues. Germline assignment: CDR1 SGHRS and CDR2 YFSETQ. The ends were cut back, 1 base at V and 0 bases at J, with 14 bases in the middle. CDR3 nucleotide sequence: TGCGCCAGCAGCTTGCAGGGGATCCAGAGCTCCTATAATTCACCCCTCCACTTT. Amino acid sequence: CASSLQGIQSSYNSPLHF.

In its sample, this clonotype was seen a few times. V gene TRBV29-1 combines with J gene TRBJ2-2; a weak D match, TRBD1 (6 bases). The V and J ends lost 5 bases and 5 bases respectively, with 18 bases between them. The germline CDR1 and CDR2 sequences are SQVTM and ANQGSEA. CDR3 size: 15 residues. The CDR3 is CSVRTVLDLTGELFF. Written as DNA, the CDR3 is TGCAGCGTTAGGACAGTCCTTGACCTTACCGGGGAGCTGTTTTTT.

The V call is TRBV13, the J call TRBJ2-1; D gene ambiguous. The J call may not be correct, given that the DNA end is closer to TRBJ2-7. This CDR3 has 17 amino acids. CDR1 and CDR2 (germline): PRHDT, FYEKMQ (reference sequence). The CDR3 nucleotides read TGTGCCAGCACCCCAAAAAGAGCCCAAAGCTCCTACAATGAGCAGTACTTC. Translation: CASTPKRAQSSYNEQYF.

Regarding this clonotype: Relative to the germline gene, one junction end is altered; a read error may explain this. J is TRBJ1-6 and V is TRBV11-1, with D possibly TRBD1 on 5 matching bases. Germline CDR1 is SGHAT and CDR2 is FQDESV (reference sequence). The CDR3 runs 14 residues. The CDR3 region is CAGSSGRGSSPLHF. CDR3 in DNA: TGTGCCGGCAGCTCGGGACGGGGGAGTTCACCCCTCCACTTT. The full variable domain, in which reference TRBV11-1 and TRBJ1-6 provide the parts outside the CDR3, is EAEVAQSPRYKITEKSQAVAFWCDPISGHATLYWYRQILGQGPELLVQFQDESVVDDSQLPKDRFSAERLKGVDSTLKIQPAELGDSAMYLCAGSSGRGSSPLHFGNGTRLTVT.

This clonotype was recorded many times. In DNA form, the CDR3 reads TGCAGTGCTGGGGACAGGGGGGACTATGGCTACACCTTC. It encodes CSAGDRGDYGYTF. The V and J genes are TRBV20-1 and TRBJ1-2; TRBD1 agrees at 11 bases. The V segment lost 5 bases and the J segment 3 bases; nucleotides outside the gene matches: 2. Germline CDR1 reads DFQATT; CDR2 reads SNEGSKA (reference sequence). This CDR3 has 13 amino acids.

This clonotype showed up just a few times. The chain couples TRBV5-1 to TRBJ2-1, with unresolved D. The CDR3 runs to 18 residues. Deletions cut 4 bases from V and 0 bases from J, with 20 bases between. Germline V gene lookup returns CDR1 SGHRS and CDR2 YFSETQ. Written as DNA, the CDR3 is TGCGCCAGCAGCCAAGACGTAGGGCTGCTTAGCTCCTACAATGAGCAGTTCTTC. It translates to CASSQDVGLLSSYNEQFF. Complete variable domain (other parts from reference TRBV5-1 and TRBJ2-1): KAGVTQTPRYLIKTRGQQVTLSCSPISGHRSVSWYQQTPGQGLQFLFEYFSETQRNKGNFPGRFSGRQFSNSRSEMNVSTLELGDSALYLCASSQDVGLLSSYNEQFFGPGTRLTVL.

There are a few counts of this clonotype. This chain links TRBV20-1 with TRBJ2-5, with D perhaps TRBD2 (5 bases). The germline gives CDR1 DFQATT, CDR2 SNEGSKA (reference sequence). V lost 1 base, J lost 5 bases, and 14 bases lay in between. CDR3 size: 14 residues. CDR3 in amino acids: CSARGSGNGETQYF. Here the CDR3 DNA reads TGCAGTGCTAGAGGAAGCGGTAATGGGGAGACCCAGTACTTC.

J is TRBJ2-1 and V is TRBV7-9; the D gene is possibly TRBD1 (5 bases). CDR3 size: 13 residues. Trimming cost V 5 bases and J 7 bases, with 12 bases left between them. Germline V lookup: CDR1 SEHNR, CDR2 FQNEAQ (reference sequence). This CDR3 is CASSTKKGNEQFF. The DNA for the CDR3 is TGTGCCAGCAGCACAAAAAAGGGGAATGAGCAGTTCTTC.

Turning to this clonotype: A read error may account for a junction end that differs from germline. The rearrangement uses TRBV7-7 and TRBJ2-1, with TRBD1 identical over 9 bases. The CDR3 covers 17 residues. Germline V gene lookup returns CDR1 SSHAT and CDR2 FNYEAQ (reference sequence). CDR3 amino acids: CASSALQGAAPYNEQFF. In DNA form, the CDR3 reads TGTGCTAGCAGTGCATTACAGGGGGCGGCCCCCTACAATGAGCAGTTCTTC.

This clonotype has only a few counts. The rearrangement links TRBV6-5 to TRBJ1-1; D is ambiguous. The CDR3 is 12 amino acids. V lost 7 bases, J lost 12 bases, and 18 bases lay in between. From germline, CDR1 is MNHEY and CDR2 SVGAGI. CDR3: CASTSPAGGTFF. The CDR3 DNA follows: TGTGCCAGCACCTCGCCGGCCGGCGGAACTTTCTTT.

V usage is TRBV5-1 and J usage is TRBJ1-2; D is perhaps TRBD1 (5 bases). CDR3 length: 15 amino acids. Germline V gene data show CDR1 as SGHRS and CDR2 as YFSETQ. Trimming left V 4 bases short and J 0 bases short, with 13 bases between. This CDR3 reads CASSGTGRTNYGYTF. CDR3 in DNA: TGCGCCAGCAGCGGGACGGGACGAACTAACTATGGCTACACCTTC.

This clonotype was counted many times. CDR3 DNA: TGCAGCGTTGGTATGCTCCTCCAGTACAATGAGCAGTTCTTC. Protein: CSVGMLLQYNEQFF. The chain links TRBV29-1 to TRBJ2-1; D uncertain. Germline V gene data show CDR1 as SQVTM and CDR2 as ANQGSEA. This CDR3 spans 14 amino acids. Trimming shortened V by 4 bases and J by 4 bases, and 14 bases separated the two germline ends.

There are a few counts of this clonotype. The rearrangement links TRBV27 to TRBJ2-3, with a possible D match to TRBD1 (6 bases). Germline V gene lookup returns CDR1 MNHEY and CDR2 SMNVEV (reference sequence). The germline V and J ends were trimmed by 0 bases and 1 base, with 14 bases remaining between them. The CDR3 runs 17 residues. CDR3: CASSLSILPGGTDTQYF. For the CDR3, the DNA is TGTGCCAGCAGTTTATCCATTTTACCAGGGGGCACAGATACGCAGTATTTT.

The rearrangement uses TRBV3-1 and TRBJ2-5; tentatively, D is TRBD2 (5 bases). Near its end, the DNA agrees better with TRBJ2-7, so the J call may be wrong. The CDR3 extends over 14 amino acids. The germline V gene encodes CDR1 LGHDT and CDR2 YNNKEL (reference sequence). The CDR3 region has the DNA TGTGCCAGCAGCCAATTAGGATCGGGGAACGAGCAGTACTTC. Its translation: CASSQLGSGNEQYF.

This clonotype was picked up a small number of times. The J gene is TRBJ1-1, the V gene TRBV5-4; the D gene is possibly TRBD1 (5 bases). The germline V gene encodes CDR1 SGHNT and CDR2 YYREEE (reference sequence). This CDR3 contains 15 residues. Trimming removed 4 bases from V and 0 bases from J, with 13 bases in between. The CDR3 region is CASSRDRTVNTEAFF. CDR3 sequence (DNA): TGTGCCAGCAGCCGGGACCGTACGGTGAACACTGAAGCTTTCTTT.

Here the CDR3 reads CSVDPSGSSYEQYF. In nucleotides, the CDR3 is TGCAGCGTTGATCCGAGCGGAAGCTCCTACGAGCAGTACTTC. The V gene is TRBV29-1, the J gene TRBJ2-7, with a possible D match to TRBD2 (5 bases). The V gene's germline CDR1 is SQVTM and CDR2 ANQGSEA. The germline V and J ends were trimmed by 3 bases and 0 bases, with 12 bases remaining between them. The CDR3 is made up of 14 amino acids.

This clonotype was seen a few times. The V and J genes are TRBV20-1 and TRBJ1-2; D call uncertain. V was trimmed by 0 bases and J by 10 bases, leaving 6 bases between them. CDR3 length equals 10 residues. CDR1 and CDR2 from the germline V gene are DFQATT and SNEGSKA (reference sequence). As DNA, the CDR3 is TGCAGTGCTAGAGACATCGACTACACCTTC. The encoded protein is CSARDIDYTF.

The V and J genes are TRBV5-1 and TRBJ2-3, with TRBD2 matching over 10 bases. Germline V gives CDR1 SGHRS, CDR2 YFSETQ. The CDR3 length is 17 residues. Unmatched junction bases numbered 7, after V lost 3 bases and J lost 0 bases. The CDR3 loop reads CASSSLAGASSTDTQYF. For the CDR3, the DNA is TGCGCCAGCAGCTCTCTAGCGGGGGCCTCTAGCACAGATACGCAGTATTTT.

This clonotype has more than one count but fewer than ten. The chain couples TRBV9 to TRBJ2-3, with D hard to call. The germline V and J ends were trimmed by 0 bases and 3 bases, with 11 bases remaining between them. CDR1 and CDR2 (germline): SGDLS, YYNGEE. CDR3 length equals 15 residues. CDR3 region: CASSVEAPGTDTQYF. The CDR3 DNA sequence: TGTGCCAGCAGCGTAGAGGCCCCGGGTACAGATACGCAGTATTTT.